This passage covers 19 T cell receptor beta chains from one sample sequenced in a study of response to subunit inactivated influenza vaccine. TCRdb used MiXCR to reprocess the RT-PCR reads, holding one entry per CDR3 protein. The sample shows 500,000 to 600,000 distinct CDR3 sequences, 15% to 20% of them seen only once. Material: CD4+ T cells sorted from PBMCs, obtained around 25 months after vaccination. The receptors stem from a man between 50 and 69 years old who received an inactivated influenza vaccine.

This clonotype was picked up a small number of times. The genes are TRBV28 and TRBJ1-4, with D possibly matching TRBD1 (6 bases). With 5 bases removed from V and 3 bases from J, the gap between germline ends came to 16 bases. This CDR3 region has 16 residues. CDR1 is MDHEN and CDR2 is SYDVKM in the germline V gene. CDR3 residues: CASSTNRDAANEKLFF. The CDR3 region has the DNA TGTGCCAGCAGTACGAACAGGGACGCCGCTAATGAAAAACTGTTTTTT.

The V call is TRBV20-1, the J call TRBJ2-2; 10 bases are shared with TRBD2. This CDR3 contains 14 residues. CDR1 DFQATT and CDR2 SNEGSKA come from the germline V gene (reference sequence). V gave up 5 bases and J gave up 4 bases; unmatched junction bases: 4. CDR3 sequence (DNA): TGCAGTGCTCCTAGCGGGAGCGGCACCGGGGAGCTGTTTTTT. Translated, it gives CSAPSGSGTGELFF.

A note on this clonotype: The germline gene is not matched at one end of the junction; a read error may be the cause. The chain carries TRBV24-1 and TRBJ2-1; 7 bases are shared with TRBD1. Germline assignment: CDR1 KGHDR and CDR2 SFDVKD. The CDR3 runs to 15 residues. CDR3 sequence: CASSPTGTAWDEQFF. The CDR3, as DNA: TGTGCCTCCAGTCCAACAGGGACAGCATGGGATGAGCAGTTCTTC.

Many counts were recorded for this clonotype. This chain links TRBV29-1 with TRBJ2-7; TRBD2 is a possible D gene (7 bases). This CDR3 contains 13 residues. Trimming cost V 7 bases and J 3 bases, with 16 bases left between them. Germline CDR1 reads SQVTM; CDR2 reads ANQGSEA. The CDR3 sequence is CSAGGRLYYEQYF. CDR3 coding DNA: TGCAGCGCCGGGGGGCGGCTATACTACGAGCAGTACTTC.

This clonotype was seen a handful of times. The chain links TRBV7-2 to TRBJ2-7; TRBD2 matches 8 bases. The germline V gene has CDR1 SGHTA and CDR2 FQGNSA. V shed 5 bases, J shed 1 base, and the junction held 7 bases outside the gene matches. This CDR3 has 15 amino acids. The CDR3 sequence: CASSLSGSGSYEQYF. As DNA, the CDR3 is TGTGCCAGCAGCCTCAGCGGGAGTGGGTCCTACGAGCAGTACTTC.

The table lists this clonotype with a few counts. This chain connects TRBV20-1 to TRBJ2-6; D is uncertain. Germline V CDR1 and CDR2: DFQATT, SNEGSKA (reference sequence). The CDR3 is made up of 11 amino acids. Here the CDR3 DNA reads TGCAGCTCCAGCGGGGCCAACGTCCTGACTTTC. Translated, it gives CSSSGANVLTF.

V usage is TRBV6-1 and J usage is TRBJ1-1; a weak D match, TRBD1 (5 bases). V lost 5 bases and J 2 bases, leaving 21 bases between the germline ends. Per the germline V gene, CDR1 is MNHNS and CDR2 is SASEGT. The CDR3 contains 17 residues. Here the CDR3 reads CASSSLSGQIVNTEAFF. Here the CDR3 DNA reads TGTGCCAGCAGTAGCCTGTCCGGACAAATCGTAAACACTGAAGCTTTCTTT.

This clonotype showed up just a few times. V usage is TRBV7-6 and J usage is TRBJ2-7, with TRBD1 identical over 11 bases. The germline CDR1 and CDR2 sequences are SGHVS and FNYEAQ. This CDR3 has 16 amino acids. V gave up 1 base and J gave up 6 bases; unmatched junction bases: 8. The CDR3 is CASSLVGDRGTSEQYF. CDR3 DNA sequence: TGTGCCAGCAGCTTAGTCGGGGACAGGGGGACAAGCGAGCAGTACTTC.

This clonotype turned up a few times. This chain joins TRBV30 and TRBJ1-5; 10 bases agree with TRBD1. Germline CDR1 GTSNPN, CDR2 SVGIG (reference sequence). The CDR3 is 16 residues long. With 1 base clipped from V and 4 bases from J, the junction kept 7 bases outside the gene matches. CDR3 loop: CAWSARDRGMNQPQHF. In DNA form, the CDR3 reads TGTGCCTGGAGTGCAAGGGACAGGGGAATGAATCAGCCCCAGCATTTT.

This clonotype occurred a few times. J is TRBJ2-7 and V is TRBV10-3, with D unclear. The CDR3 extends over 12 amino acids. Trimming took 3 bases from V and 5 from J, leaving 8 bases between them. In germline, CDR1 is ENHRY, CDR2 SYGVKD. The chain's CDR3 is CAISDGNHEQYF. The CDR3 DNA reads TGTGCCATCAGTGATGGAAACCACGAGCAGTACTTC.

The J gene is TRBJ2-7, the V gene TRBV11-2; D may match TRBD1 or TRBD2 (5 bases each). CDR1 is SGHAT and CDR2 is FQNNGV in the germline V gene. V lost 1 base to trimming and J lost 5 bases, with 9 bases between them. The CDR3 spans 13 residues. The CDR3 region is CASSLVRDDEQYF. Here the CDR3 DNA reads TGTGCCAGCAGCTTAGTGAGGGACGACGAGCAGTACTTC.

This rearrangement joins TRBV7-2 to TRBJ1-2, with a weak D call TRBD1 (5 bases). Germline V gene data show CDR1 as SGHTA and CDR2 as FQGNSA. The V and J ends lost 3 bases and 5 bases respectively, with 13 bases between them. The CDR3 has 14 amino acids. The CDR3 DNA sequence: TGTGCCAGCAGCTTGGCCGGGGGTATTTATGGCTACACCTTC. It translates to CASSLAGGIYGYTF.

The V gene is TRBV25-1, the J gene TRBJ2-2; the D gene is possibly TRBD1 (6 bases). The germline V gene has CDR1 MGHDK and CDR2 SYGVNS. The V end lost 3 bases, the J end lost 2 bases, and 13 bases lay between the germline ends. The CDR3 contains 16 residues. The CDR3 DNA follows: TGTGCCAGCAGTGACTTTAGGACAGATAACACCGGGGAGCTGTTTTTT. This sequence encodes CASSDFRTDNTGELFF.

The chain carries TRBV7-2 and TRBJ2-1, with 9 bases identical to TRBD2. Germline V gene lookup returns CDR1 SGHTA and CDR2 FQGNSA. The junction had 11 bases not matched to a gene; V was cut back by 5 bases and J by 6 bases. The CDR3 extends over 16 amino acids. The CDR3 nucleotides are TGTGCCAGCAGCCAGATACCGGGACTAGCTGGCAATGAGCAGTTCTTC. Its translation: CASSQIPGLAGNEQFF.

This clonotype appeared a few times. The chain combines TRBV5-1 with TRBJ2-7, with D hard to call. The CDR3 runs to 12 residues. V gave up 4 bases and J gave up 4 bases, with 9 bases separating them. CDR1 SGHRS and CDR2 YFSETQ come from the germline V gene. The CDR3 DNA sequence: TGCGCCAGCAGCCAGCAAAAATACGAGCAGTACTTC. Its translation is CASSQQKYEQYF. The full variable domain, its missing parts supplied by reference TRBV5-1 and TRBJ2-7, is KAGVTQTPRYLIKTRGQQVTLSCSPISGHRSVSWYQQTPGQGLQFLFEYFSETQRNKGNFPGRFSGRQFSNSRSEMNVSTLELGDSALYLCASSQQKYEQYFGPGTRLTVT.

The V gene is TRBV5-5, the J gene TRBJ1-1; 7 positions agree with TRBD1. The CDR3 covers 16 residues. Trimming at V came to 3 bases and at J to 0 bases, leaving 8 bases not matched to a gene. The V gene's germline CDR1 is SGHKS and CDR2 YYEKEE (reference sequence). The CDR3 sequence: CASSSVPRGVNTEAFF. DNA of the CDR3: TGTGCCAGCAGCTCAGTACCCAGGGGGGTGAACACTGAAGCTTTCTTT. Filled out from reference TRBV5-5 and TRBJ1-1, the complete variable domain reads DAGVTQSPTHLIKTRGQQVTLRCSPISGHKSVSWYQQVLGQGPQFIFQYYEKEERGRGNFPDRFSARQFPNYSSELNVNALLLGDSALYLCASSSVPRGVNTEAFFGQGTRLTVV.

This clonotype was counted a few times. The DNA of the CDR3 is TGTGCCAGCAGTCGGGACATCAATCAGCCCCAGCATTTT. Its protein is CASSRDINQPQHF. The V call is TRBV6-2 or TRBV6-3, the J call TRBJ1-5; tentatively, D is TRBD1 (6 bases). V was trimmed by 5 bases and J by 3 bases, leaving 8 bases between them. Germline V gene lookup returns CDR1 MNHEY and CDR2 SVGEGT. This CDR3 is 13 amino acids long.

The table lists this clonotype with a few counts. The chain employs TRBV20-1 and TRBJ2-5; a weak D match, TRBD2 (6 bases). The CDR3 covers 14 residues. Trimming took 3 bases from V and 6 from J, leaving 17 bases between them. Germline lookup yields CDR1 DFQATT and CDR2 SNEGSKA (reference sequence). The CDR3 sequence: CSASISGAPQTQYF. CDR3 DNA: TGCAGTGCTAGTATTAGCGGAGCCCCGCAGACCCAGTACTTC.

This clonotype has just a few counts. This chain connects TRBV4-3 to TRBJ1-2; tentatively, D is TRBD1 (6 bases). CDR1 is LGHNA and CDR2 is YSLEER in the germline V gene. V was shortened by 4 bases and J by 7 bases, with 19 bases between the two germline ends. The CDR3 is 15 amino acids. DNA for the CDR3: TGCGCCAGCAGCCCTCAGGCGGGGGCGCAGGGTGGCTACACCTTC. This codes for CASSPQAGAQGGYTF.